This TCR beta chain was sequenced during a study of CXCR3-negative and CXCR3-positive naive CD8 T cells. The CDR3 spans 16 residues. Germline V lookup: CDR1 SGHDN, CDR2 FVKESK. CD45RO-CCR7+CD27+CD95- marked naive CD8+ T cells. As regards this clonotype: The antigen is unknown.

All TRB cDNA libraries came from 5' RACE performed with UMI labels. TCRdb re-called the 5' RACE reads and gives one entry per CDR3 protein, without DNA. This listing includes some 49,000 distinct CDR3 sequences. Study-wide points: After cryopreservation, expression of CXCR3 was partially reduced, and most assays were run with fresh PBMCs.

The specimen was naive CXCR3- CD8+ T cells from blood. Noted subset: CD45RO-CCR7+CD27+CD95- naive CD8+ T cells lacking CXCR3 (TNR3-). This chain connects TRBV14 to TRBJ2-5; the TCRdb call, TRBD2, lacks DNA for checking. This TCR came from a human donor in good health. Some clones in this sample may be carry-over from other donors' samples. CDR3 amino acids: CASSRLIAGGRETQYF. Variable domain in full (rest from reference TRBV14 and TRBJ2-5): EAGVTQFPSHSVIEKGQTVTLRCDPISGHDNLYWYRRVMGKEIKFLLHFVKESKQDESGMPNNRFLAERTGGTYSTLKVQPAELEDSGVYFCASSRLIAGGRETQYFGPGTRLLVL.